The 24 T cell receptor beta chains in this list originate from one sample, sequenced in a study. The sorted Tregs were CD4+CD25+CD127-/low cells. A single record per CDR3 protein comes from TCRdb applying MiXCR to the 5' RACE reads. Of 62,000 or so distinct CDR3 sequences listed, more than 25% are singletons. The sample consisted of tumor-infiltrating Tregs sorted from the breast tumor. Receptors originate from a female donor with breast cancer.

This clonotype occurred many times. V usage is TRBV20-1 and J usage is TRBJ2-2; TRBD2 agrees at 7 bases. This CDR3 is 17 amino acids long. Trimming removed 0 bases from V and 3 bases from J; junction bases left unmatched: 10. The germline CDR1 and CDR2 sequences are DFQATT and SNEGSKA (reference sequence). The CDR3 DNA is TGCAGTGCTAGAGATCCGACTAGCAGGTCCCACACCGGGGAGCTGTTTTTT. Amino acids: CSARDPTSRSHTGELFF.

This clonotype showed up just a few times. The J gene is TRBJ2-5, the V gene TRBV29-1; a possible D gene is TRBD2 (6 bases). CDR3 size: 12 residues. CDR1 is SQVTM and CDR2 is ANQGSEA in the germline V gene. V gave up 7 bases and J gave up 2 bases, with 11 bases separating them. In nucleotides, the CDR3 is TGCAGCGCTAGGGGAGGTCAAGAGACCCAGTACTTC. It translates to CSARGGQETQYF.

This clonotype showed up just a few times. This chain links TRBV7-6 with TRBJ1-1; unclear D gene. The germline V and J ends were trimmed by 1 base and 5 bases, with 14 bases remaining between them. Germline V lookup: CDR1 SGHVS, CDR2 FNYEAQ. CDR3 size: 15 residues. The CDR3 bases are TGTGCCAGCAGCTTAGATATTGGTGCGGGTACTGAAGCTTTCTTT. The encoded protein is CASSLDIGAGTEAFF.

Many counts were recorded for this clonotype. The V gene is TRBV24-1, the J gene TRBJ2-3; 7 nucleotides match TRBD1. Germline CDR1 reads KGHDR; CDR2 reads SFDVKD. The CDR3 totals 16 residues. Losses at the gene ends were 1 base for V and 5 bases for J; bases not matched to a gene: 8. CDR3 bases: TGTGCCACCAGTGATTTTGGGCAGGGGGTGCAAGATACGCAGTATTTT. Encoded protein: CATSDFGQGVQDTQYF.

This clonotype was observed many times. V and J are TRBV6-2 or TRBV6-3 and TRBJ1-2; no firm D call. The CDR3 has 14 amino acids. Trimming removed 2 bases from V and 0 bases from J, with 7 bases in between. The germline V gene encodes CDR1 MNHEY and CDR2 SVGEGT. The CDR3 loop is CASSYMGSNYGYTF. CDR3 DNA sequence: TGTGCCAGCAGTTACATGGGATCTAACTATGGCTACACCTTC.

This clonotype was counted a few times. The rearrangement uses TRBV2 and TRBJ2-1; 7 nucleotides line up with TRBD2. Germline V CDR1 and CDR2: SNHLY, FYNNEI. The CDR3 is 14 amino acids. V dropped 3 bases and J dropped 2; count of bases not matched to a gene: 1. CDR3 protein: CASSEGTTYNEQFF. As DNA, the CDR3 is TGTGCCAGCAGTGAGGGGACTACCTACAATGAGCAGTTCTTC.

The chain joins TRBV20-1 to TRBJ2-7; 7 nucleotides agree with TRBD1. Germline CDR1 DFQATT, CDR2 SNEGSKA (reference sequence). The CDR3 runs 12 residues. Written as DNA, the CDR3 is TGCAGACCTGACAGGGATACGGGCGAGCAGTACTTC. It yields the protein CRPDRDTGEQYF.

This clonotype was detected a few times. This rearrangement joins TRBV3-1 to TRBJ2-5; 10 nucleotides agree with TRBD2. The CDR3 runs to 15 residues. The ends lost 4 bases at V and 5 bases at J; junction bases unmatched: 7. Germline lookup yields CDR1 LGHDT and CDR2 YNNKEL (reference sequence). This chain's CDR3 is CASSRDLAGAETQYF. The CDR3 DNA reads TGTGCCAGCAGCCGCGATCTAGCGGGGGCCGAGACCCAGTACTTC.

This clonotype was seen ten or more times. V and J are TRBV7-2 and TRBJ2-1; D is perhaps TRBD2 (6 bases). This CDR3 comprises 17 residues. CDR1 SGHTA and CDR2 FQGNSA come from the germline V gene. Trimming removed 1 base from V and 0 bases from J, with 13 bases in between. Written as DNA, the CDR3 is TGTGCCAGCAGCTTAGGGGTTAGCGGAGGCTCCTACAATGAGCAGTTCTTC. Protein: CASSLGVSGGSYNEQFF.

As for this clonotype: The conserved final phenylalanine or tryptophan is absent from the CDR3, which likely points to a read error. The rearrangement links TRBV5-1 to TRBJ1-1; the match to TRBD1 covers 8 bases. Germline V gives CDR1 SGHRS, CDR2 YFSETQ. The CDR3 runs 15 residues. Germline trimming cut 0 bases from V and 4 bases from J; bases unmatched to any gene: 5. CDR3 amino acids: CASSLVTGASTEAFL. DNA for the CDR3: TGCGCCAGCAGCTTGGTGACAGGGGCGAGCACTGAAGCTTTCCTT.

Only a few counts were recorded for this clonotype. The chain uses TRBV6-2 or TRBV6-3 and TRBJ2-2, with TRBD1 identical over 8 bases. V shed 2 bases, J shed 2 bases, and the junction held 10 bases outside the gene matches. Germline V lookup: CDR1 MNHEY, CDR2 SVGEGT. This CDR3 is built from 18 residues. The CDR3 coding sequence is TGTGCCAGCAGTTACCCCCGGGACAGGAGCCTCAACACCGGGGAGCTGTTTTTT. Its translation is CASSYPRDRSLNTGELFF.

The chain is built from TRBV20-1 and TRBJ1-2, with TRBD1 matching over 9 bases. Germline V CDR1 and CDR2: DFQATT, SNEGSKA (reference sequence). This CDR3 is 15 amino acids long. V dropped 2 bases and J dropped 6; count of bases not matched to a gene: 10. The CDR3 protein is CSARNLRGTGHGYTF. CDR3 nucleotide sequence: TGCAGTGCTAGAAATCTCCGCGGGACAGGGCATGGCTACACCTTC.

Details on this clonotype: This could be a read error, since a much larger clone is one nucleotide away. The J gene is TRBJ1-5, the V gene TRBV2; TRBD1 might be the D (5 bases). Germline values: CDR1 SNHLY, CDR2 FYNNEI. The length of the CDR3 is 14 residues. CDR3: CTSSEGFRGGPQHF. The CDR3 nucleotides are TGTACCAGCAGTGAAGGTTTCCGTGGGGGGCCCCAGCATTTT.

This clonotype showed up just a few times. For the CDR3, the DNA is TGTGCCACCAGTGATCGGGACTTTCGCACAGATACGCAGTATTTT. Translating it yields CATSDRDFRTDTQYF. The genes are TRBV24-1 and TRBJ2-3; possibly TRBD2 for D (6 bases). CDR1 and CDR2 from the germline V gene are KGHDR and SFDVKD. The CDR3 consists of 15 residues. Trimming left V 3 bases short and J 1 base short, with 10 bases between.

This clonotype has only a few counts. The chain recombines TRBV7-2 with TRBJ2-5; D is possibly TRBD2 (5 bases). Germline V CDR1 and CDR2: SGHTA, FQGNSA. Deletions cut 1 base from V and 2 bases from J, with 8 bases between. This CDR3 comprises 14 residues. The CDR3 bases are TGTGCCAGCAGCTTAGGTTCGGGGCAAGAGACCCAGTACTTC. Translated: CASSLGSGQETQYF.

V is TRBV28 and J is TRBJ1-6, with D unclear. The CDR3 runs 16 residues. CDR1 MDHEN and CDR2 SYDVKM come from the germline V gene. The germline V and J ends were trimmed by 3 bases and 0 bases, with 9 bases remaining between them. CDR3 loop: CASSFLGSSYNSPLHF. The CDR3 DNA is TGTGCCAGCAGTTTTTTAGGGAGCTCCTATAATTCACCCCTCCACTTT.

This clonotype appeared a few times. The rearrangement uses TRBV28 and TRBJ2-7; TRBD1 might be the D (5 bases). The germline V gene encodes CDR1 MDHEN and CDR2 SYDVKM. The CDR3 loop spans 12 amino acids. The V end lost 4 bases, the J end lost 4 bases, and 8 bases lay between the germline ends. CDR3 region: CASSSTVYEQYF. In DNA form, the CDR3 reads TGTGCCAGCAGTTCGACAGTATACGAGCAGTACTTC.

The chain recombines TRBV28 with TRBJ1-2; D is undetermined. With 5 bases removed from V and 8 bases from J, the gap between germline ends came to 15 bases. The CDR3 covers 13 residues. Germline V gene data show CDR1 as MDHEN and CDR2 as SYDVKM. This chain's CDR3 is CASSLPGSRGYTF. DNA for the CDR3: TGTGCCAGCAGTCTCCCAGGATCTCGGGGCTACACCTTC.

The J gene is TRBJ2-1, the V gene TRBV27; D is uncertain. Germline values: CDR1 MNHEY, CDR2 SMNVEV (reference sequence). V was cut by 2 bases and J by 4 bases, with 9 bases left in between. The CDR3 totals 14 residues. The CDR3: CASSLMATYNEQFF. The CDR3 nucleotides read TGTGCCAGCAGTTTAATGGCCACGTACAATGAGCAGTTCTTC.

A note on this clonotype: The junction departs from germline at one end; a sequencing error may be responsible. The chain uses TRBV7-9 and TRBJ1-1; maybe TRBD1 (5 bases). CDR1 and CDR2 (germline): SEHNR, FQNEAQ (reference sequence). The CDR3 runs to 14 residues. CDR3 sequence reads: CASSPGASNTEAYF. Written as DNA, the CDR3 is TGTGCCAGCAGCCCCGGGGCCTCGAACACTGAAGCTTACTTT.

This clonotype turned up a few times. A read error is possible here, since a much larger clone lies one base away. The chain has TRBV7-3 and TRBJ1-2; D uncertain. Germline assignment: CDR1 SGHTA and CDR2 FQGTGA. The CDR3 length is 13 residues. Trimming cost V 5 bases and J 5 bases, with 12 bases left between them. Here the CDR3 reads CASSVGSGYGYTF. CDR3 bases: TGTGCCAGCAGCGTAGGGTCCGGGTATGGCTACACCTTC.

This clonotype was picked up a small number of times. V is TRBV7-9 and J is TRBJ1-1; D may be TRBD1 (5 bases). V was pared by 4 bases and J by 2 bases, with 14 bases between. Germline assignment: CDR1 SEHNR and CDR2 FQNEAQ (reference sequence). This CDR3 is built from 15 residues. CDR3 nucleotide sequence: TGTGCCAGCAGCTCGCCGGACATTTTCAACACTGAAGCTTTCTTT. Translation gives CASSSPDIFNTEAFF.

This sequence joins TRBV20-1 and TRBJ2-1; 8 bases fit TRBD2. The CDR3 length is 15 residues. The J segment lost 4 bases and the V segment lost 0 bases, leaving 5 bases of the junction unmatched. The V gene's germline CDR1 is DFQATT and CDR2 SNEGSKA (reference sequence). CDR3 residues: CSARDYRGGYNEQFF. The CDR3 DNA follows: TGCAGTGCTAGAGATTACCGGGGGGGGTACAATGAGCAGTTCTTC.

This chain joins TRBV15 and TRBJ2-3; D ambiguous. Between the trimmed V and J ends, which lost 6 bases and 2 bases, there was a span of 12 bases. This CDR3 is 14 amino acids long. CDR1 and CDR2 (germline): LNHNV, YYDKDF (reference sequence). The CDR3 here is CATRLGFSTDTQYF. Here the CDR3 DNA reads TGTGCCACCAGGTTGGGATTTTCCACAGATACGCAGTATTTT.